This T cell receptor (beta chain) originates from a study of blood T cell repertoires in COVID-19. V lost 6 bases and J lost 0, with 15 bases in between. Germline values: CDR1 SGHAT, CDR2 FQNNGV. The CDR3 is 15 residues long. TCRdb's table, derived via immunoSEQ multiplex PCR, lists solely in-frame clones and lacks some. The data show approximately 150,000 clones, with approximately 86% seen just once and around 6.2% held by the top ten. Those enrolled, adults aged about 18 to 89 years, came from 24 US areas. This TCR came from a woman in her thirties or forties who had recovered from COVID-19. The rearrangement links TRBV11-2 to TRBJ2-7, with D unresolved. Sequencing was done on a sample of PBMCs or T cells enriched from blood (not recorded which). The CDR3 loop is CASRTISWSSYEQYF. CDR3 bases: TGTGCCAGCAGAACCATTAGCTGGAGCTCCTACGAGCAGTACTTC.